Described below is a single T cell receptor (beta chain) sequence and its context. TCRdb re-derived calls from the 5' RACE reads in MiXCR, one entry per CDR3 protein. The sample has tens of thousands of distinct CDR3 sequences; about 5% are singletons. The data were taken from a study of early T cells in non-severe SARS-CoV-2 infection. Germline V gene sequence: CDR1 GTSNPN, CDR2 SVGIG (reference sequence). V shed 4 bases, J shed 5 bases, and the junction held 6 bases outside the gene matches. CDR3 size: 14 residues. The sample taken for sequencing was whole blood. This sequence originates from an adult who was a healthcare worker with PCR-confirmed SARS-CoV-2 infection or an uninfected control (not recorded which). The gene calls are TRBV30 and TRBJ1-5; 9 nucleotides align to TRBD1. The CDR3 loop is CAWTGTGIDQPQHF. In DNA, the CDR3 is TGTGCCTGGACTGGGACAGGGATTGATCAGCCCCAGCATTTT.